Below, 16 T cell receptor beta chains from the same sample are listed, as sequenced in a study of cytomegalovirus exposure and HLA in healthy donors. This PCR relied on a set of 60 Vbeta primers and 13 Jbeta primers. The table came from immunoSEQ multiplex PCR; TCRdb's copy has only in-frame clones and leaves some out. The table includes 120,000 to 150,000 clones, roughly 79% detected once. Sequenced input: PBMCs. These receptor sequences come from a man between 18 and 35 years old in good health and CMV-seronegative.

The chain uses TRBV25-1 and TRBJ2-3, with 8 bases lining up with TRBD1. CDR1 and CDR2 (germline): MGHDK, SYGVNS. The CDR3 is 14 residues long. Trimming cost V 6 bases and J 4 bases; bases outside gene matches: 6. CDR3 sequence reads: CASRPDRAADTQYF. The DNA of the CDR3 is TGTGCCAGCAGACCGGACAGGGCTGCAGATACGCAGTATTTT.

The chain employs TRBV27 and TRBJ2-1, with TRBD1 identical over 9 bases. The CDR3 contains 14 residues. Germline trimming cut 5 bases from V and 5 bases from J; bases unmatched to any gene: 4. Germline V gene sequence: CDR1 MNHEY, CDR2 SMNVEV (reference sequence). The CDR3 coding sequence is TGTGCCAGCAGTGCCTGGACAGGGGACAATGAGCAGTTCTTC. This translates into CASSAWTGDNEQFF.

This chain joins TRBV5-4 and TRBJ2-2, with TRBD2 identical over 13 bases. This CDR3 has 18 residues. Germline values: CDR1 SGHNT, CDR2 YYREEE (reference sequence). V dropped 4 bases and J dropped 3; count of bases not matched to a gene: 9. The DNA of the CDR3 is TGTGCCAGCAGCGCTTCATCACTAGCGGGGGGGTACACCGGGGAGCTGTTTTTT. This gives the protein CASSASSLAGGYTGELFF.

The chain combines TRBV18 with TRBJ2-2, with D perhaps TRBD1 (5 bases). CDR1 and CDR2 from the germline V gene are KGHSH and LQKENI. The CDR3 totals 15 residues. The V and J ends lost 1 base and 5 bases respectively, with 11 bases between them. This chain's CDR3 is CASSPRAPGTGELFF. Here the CDR3 DNA reads TGTGCCAGCTCACCACGGGCACCAGGGACCGGGGAGCTGTTTTTT.

The chain is built from TRBV19 and TRBJ2-3; the D gene is possibly TRBD2 (7 bases). CDR1 LNHDA and CDR2 SQIVND come from the germline V gene (reference sequence). The CDR3 covers 15 residues. The V and J ends lost 1 base and 4 bases respectively, with 12 bases between them. The CDR3 DNA reads TGTGCCAGTAGTATAGGTGGGGGGGCATCAGATACGCAGTATTTT. It specifies CASSIGGGASDTQYF.

The chain is built from TRBV7-2 and TRBJ2-2; D unclear. The CDR3 covers 15 residues. From germline, CDR1 is SGHTA and CDR2 FQGNSA. Trimming cost V 3 bases and J 3 bases, with 11 bases left between them. The CDR3 loop is CASSLRLEYTGELFF. In DNA, the CDR3 is TGTGCCAGCAGCTTGAGACTTGAATACACCGGGGAGCTGTTTTTT.

This sequence joins TRBV7-6 and TRBJ2-5; possible D gene TRBD2, 5 bases. Germline V lookup: CDR1 SGHVS, CDR2 FNYEAQ. The V end was cut by 2 bases, the J end by 3 bases, with 13 bases between. The CDR3 totals 15 residues. CDR3 nucleotide sequence: TGTGCCAGCAGCTTAATAATGGCGCGGGAAGAGACCCAGTACTTC. It specifies CASSLIMAREETQYF.

The V gene is TRBV27, the J gene TRBJ1-2, with 11 bases fitting TRBD1. V trimming: 5 bases; J trimming: 5 bases; junction bases outside the gene matches: 4. Germline loops: CDR1 MNHEY, CDR2 SMNVEV (reference sequence). The CDR3 covers 14 residues. Here the CDR3 reads CASSLGQGGYGYTF. Here the CDR3 DNA reads TGTGCCAGCAGTCTGGGACAGGGGGGATATGGCTACACCTTC.

The chain has TRBV4-3 and TRBJ2-1; 8 bases align to TRBD1. J lost 8 bases, V lost 1 base, and 4 bases had no gene match. Germline assignment: CDR1 LGHNA and CDR2 YSLEER. The CDR3 has 14 amino acids. CDR3 sequence reads: CASSQGTGKHEQFF. The CDR3 DNA follows: TGCGCCAGCAGCCAAGGGACAGGGAAACATGAGCAGTTCTTC.

This rearrangement joins TRBV2 to TRBJ1-2, with D tentatively TRBD1 (6 bases). The length of the CDR3 is 15 residues. Germline CDR1 and CDR2: SNHLY and FYNNEI. V was cut by 7 bases and J by 5 bases, with 20 bases left in between. The CDR3 DNA sequence: TGTGCCAGCAACTCGGGGGGCGTAGAGTCTTATGGCTACACCTTC. Protein: CASNSGGVESYGYTF.

The chain is built from TRBV5-6 and TRBJ1-3, with unresolved D. V was clipped by 2 bases and J by 4 bases, with 10 bases between them. The CDR3 spans 14 residues. CDR1 and CDR2 (germline): SGHDT, YYEEEE. CDR3 region: CASSFRGGGNTIYF. CDR3 DNA sequence: TGTGCCAGCAGCTTTCGGGGAGGGGGAAACACCATATATTTT.

The rearrangement links TRBV6-5 to TRBJ1-1; no reliable D call. The germline V gene has CDR1 MNHEY and CDR2 SVGAGI. With 6 bases removed from V and 7 bases from J, the gap between germline ends came to 12 bases. This CDR3 spans 12 amino acids. In nucleotides, the CDR3 is TGTGCCAGCAGCCGAATGGGCAGTGAAGCTTTCTTT. It specifies CASSRMGSEAFF.

This sequence joins TRBV2 and TRBJ1-2, with TRBD1 identical over 8 bases. After removal of 9 bases from V and 8 bases from J, the junction contained 14 bases not matched to a gene. The length of the CDR3 is 14 residues. CDR1 SNHLY and CDR2 FYNNEI come from the germline V gene. The CDR3 DNA sequence: TGTGCCAGGGAAGGACAGGGCTTCTTGTACGGCTACACCTTC. This translates into CAREGQGFLYGYTF. The full variable domain, in which reference TRBV2 and TRBJ1-2 provide the parts outside the CDR3, is EPEVTQTPSHQVTQMGQEVILRCVPISNHLYFYWYRQILGQKVEFLVSFYNNEISEKSEIFDDQFSVERPDGSNFTLKIRSTKLEDSAMYFCAREGQGFLYGYTFGSGTRLTVV.

This chain connects TRBV4-1 to TRBJ2-7; possibly TRBD2 for D (5 bases). V shed 7 bases and J shed 5 bases, with 21 bases lying between them. Germline assignment: CDR1 MGHRA and CDR2 YSYEKL. This CDR3 has 15 amino acids. CDR3 protein: CASTLYWPPRDEQYF. DNA for the CDR3: TGCGCCAGCACCCTCTATTGGCCTCCGAGGGACGAGCAGTACTTC.

This rearrangement joins TRBV5-4 to TRBJ1-6; 8 bases agree with TRBD1. The CDR3 runs to 15 residues. V gave up 9 bases and J gave up 4 bases; unmatched junction bases: 9. CDR1 and CDR2 from the germline V gene are SGHNT and YYREEE (reference sequence). CDR3 region: CAIQDRVEYNSPLHF. The CDR3 DNA sequence: TGTGCCATCCAGGACAGGGTGGAGTATAATTCACCCCTCCACTTT.

The rearrangement uses TRBV11-2 and TRBJ2-7; TRBD2 matches at 7 bases. CDR1 SGHAT and CDR2 FQNNGV come from the germline V gene. This CDR3 region has 12 residues. The ends lost 10 bases at V and 7 bases at J; junction bases unmatched: 10. CDR3 region: CATLGRAQEQYF. Here the CDR3 DNA reads TGTGCCACTTTAGGGAGGGCGCAGGAGCAGTACTTC.